This T cell receptor beta chain was found in a study of vaccination and CD4 T cells after COVID-19. For the study at large: Each convalescent patient was PCR positive for SARS-CoV-2 on nasal swab; nine cases were mild and one severe. Diagnosis preceded the drawing of post-COVID samples by a median about 100 days (range 35 to 161).

There are 12 residues in the CDR3. In germline, CDR1 is SQVTM, CDR2 ANQGSEA. With 3 bases removed from V and 0 bases from J, the gap between germline ends came to 5 bases. Concerning this clonotype: The target antigen is unknown.

The sample's treatment: roughly 11-day PBMC culture with coronavirus spike peptide pools or control peptides (ViraFEST assay). The Oncomine TCR Beta short-read assay sequenced DNA from cultured CD4+ T cells. CD4+ T cells were cultured, and genomic DNA was extracted from them. TCRdb passed the PCR reads through MiXCR, listing each CDR3 protein once. The sample contains fewer than 20,000 distinct CDR3 sequences, 40% to 50% of which appear only once. V and J are TRBV29-1 and TRBJ1-2; D is uncertain. This material consisted of CD4+ T cells from blood, cultured in vitro, taken before SARS-CoV-2 vaccination. This sequence originates from a human donor who had recovered from COVID-19. The CDR3 spells CSVDRSNYGYTF. The CDR3 DNA reads as TGCAGCGTTGACAGGTCTAACTATGGCTACACCTTC.